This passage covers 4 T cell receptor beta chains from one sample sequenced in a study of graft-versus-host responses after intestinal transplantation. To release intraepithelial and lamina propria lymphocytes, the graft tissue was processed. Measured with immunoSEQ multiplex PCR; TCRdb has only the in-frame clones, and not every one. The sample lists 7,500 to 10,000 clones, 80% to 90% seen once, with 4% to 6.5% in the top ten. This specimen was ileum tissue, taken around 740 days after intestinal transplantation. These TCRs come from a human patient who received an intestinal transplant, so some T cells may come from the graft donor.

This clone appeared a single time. The CDR3 reads CASSVTGTGGQEQYF. Written as DNA, the CDR3 is TGTGCCAGCAGCGTAACCGGGACAGGAGGTCAAGAGCAGTACTTC. The genes are TRBV9 and TRBJ2-7; 8 nucleotides align to TRBD1. The germline V gene encodes CDR1 SGDLS and CDR2 YYNGEE. The CDR3 totals 15 residues. V shed 1 base and J 7 bases; nucleotides not matched to a gene: 10.

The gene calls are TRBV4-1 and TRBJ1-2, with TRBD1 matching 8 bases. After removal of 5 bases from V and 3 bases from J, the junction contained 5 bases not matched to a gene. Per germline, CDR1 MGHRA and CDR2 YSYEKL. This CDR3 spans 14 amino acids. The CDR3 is CASSTGGVDYGYTF. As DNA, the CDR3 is TGCGCCAGCAGCACAGGGGGGGTCGACTATGGCTACACCTTC.

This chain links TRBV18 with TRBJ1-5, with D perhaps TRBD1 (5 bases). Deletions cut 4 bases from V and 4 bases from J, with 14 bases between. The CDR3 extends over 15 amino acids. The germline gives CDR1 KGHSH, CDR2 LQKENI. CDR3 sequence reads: CASSLIEGANQPQHF. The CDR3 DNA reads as TGTGCCAGCTCACTTATAGAAGGGGCAAATCAGCCCCAGCATTTT.

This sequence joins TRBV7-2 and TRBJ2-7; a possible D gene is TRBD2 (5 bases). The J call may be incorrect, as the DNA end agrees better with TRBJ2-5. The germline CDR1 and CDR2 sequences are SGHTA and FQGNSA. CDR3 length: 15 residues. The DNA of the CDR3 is TGTGCCAGCAGCTTAAATCTCGGCAGAGGGGAGACCCAGTACTTC. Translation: CASSLNLGRGETQYF.